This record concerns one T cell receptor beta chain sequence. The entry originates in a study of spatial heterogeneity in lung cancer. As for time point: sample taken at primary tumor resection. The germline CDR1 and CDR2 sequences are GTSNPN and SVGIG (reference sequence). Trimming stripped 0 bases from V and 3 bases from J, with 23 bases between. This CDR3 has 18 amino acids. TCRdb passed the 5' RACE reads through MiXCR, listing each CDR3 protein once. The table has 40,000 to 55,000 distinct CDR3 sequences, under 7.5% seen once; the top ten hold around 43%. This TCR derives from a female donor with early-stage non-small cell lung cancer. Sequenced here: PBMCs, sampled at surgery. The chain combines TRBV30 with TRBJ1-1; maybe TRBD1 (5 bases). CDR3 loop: CAWSVLAQGMSRHTEAFF. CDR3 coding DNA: TGTGCCTGGAGTGTACTTGCCCAGGGAATGAGTAGGCACACTGAAGCTTTCTTT. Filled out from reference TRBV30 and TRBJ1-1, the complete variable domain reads SQTIHQWPATLVQPVGSPLSLECTVEGTSNPNLYWYRQAAGRGLQLLFYSVGIGQISSEVPQNLSASRPQDRQFILSSKKLLLSDSGFYLCAWSVLAQGMSRHTEAFFGQGTRLTVV.